This passage covers 17 T cell receptor beta chains from one sample sequenced in a study of CD8+CD57+ T cells in acquired aplastic anemia. Genomic DNA provided the template from which TCR beta VDJ and CDR3 profiles were obtained. A single record per CDR3 protein comes from TCRdb applying MiXCR to the reads. The sample gives about 220,000 distinct CDR3 sequences, roughly 35% of which show up once; approximately 1.2% is in the top ten. Sequencing was done on a sample of sorted CD4+, CD8+, or CD8+CD57+ T cells (not recorded which) from PBMCs. These receptors were obtained from a human donor in good health, serving as a control.

This clonotype was picked up a small number of times. V and J are TRBV3-1 and TRBJ2-3, with D hard to call. Germline V gene lookup returns CDR1 LGHDT and CDR2 YNNKEL (reference sequence). The V gene lost 1 base and the J gene lost 3 bases, with 8 bases spanning the gap. This CDR3 has 14 residues. CDR3: CASSQGFPTDTQYF. For the CDR3, the DNA is TGTGCCAGCAGCCAAGGTTTCCCAACAGATACGCAGTATTTT.

This clonotype was detected ten times or more. V gene TRBV12-3 or TRBV12-4 combines with J gene TRBJ1-3; 7 positions agree with TRBD1. V lost 6 bases and J lost 0; bases outside the gene matches: 20. The CDR3 totals 20 residues. CDR3: CASRPTLTGTALISGNTIYF. In DNA, the CDR3 is TGTGCCAGCAGACCTACCTTAACCGGGACAGCCCTCATCTCTGGAAACACCATATATTTT.

Only one count was recorded for this clonotype. The gene calls are TRBV19 and TRBJ1-5; tentatively, D is TRBD1 (5 bases). The length of the CDR3 is 19 residues. V lost 7 bases and J lost 3, with 28 bases in between. Germline V gives CDR1 LNHDA, CDR2 SQIVND (reference sequence). Written as DNA, the CDR3 is TGTGCCAGTATGAAAGACGGAGGGACCTTAAGTGGAGCCAATCAGCCCCAGCATTTT. As protein: CASMKDGGTLSGANQPQHF. Combining the CDR3 with reference TRBV19 and TRBJ1-5 gives the whole variable domain DGGITQSPKYLFRKEGQNVTLSCEQNLNHDAMYWYRQDPGQGLRLIYYSQIVNDFQKGDIAEGYSVSREKKESFPLTVTSAQKNPTAFYLCASMKDGGTLSGANQPQHFGDGTRLSIL.

This clonotype was counted many times. J is TRBJ1-2 and V is TRBV2, with TRBD1 matching over 8 bases. J lost 7 bases, V lost 10 bases, and 11 bases had no gene match. Germline CDR1 is SNHLY and CDR2 is FYNNEI. This CDR3 is built from 13 residues. For the CDR3, the DNA is TGTGCCAACTCGACAGGGGAAGGACGTGGCTACACCTTC. It is translated as CANSTGEGRGYTF.

The table lists this clonotype with many counts. CDR3 nucleotides: TGTGCCAGCAGCTTCAGCCTCACAGATACGCAGTATTTT. It codes for CASSFSLTDTQYF. This rearrangement joins TRBV7-2 to TRBJ2-3, with unresolved D. The CDR3 is 13 amino acids. Germline V gene data show CDR1 as SGHTA and CDR2 as FQGNSA. Trimming pared 3 bases from V and 2 bases from J, leaving 6 bases between.

Details on this clonotype: A read error may be the cause here, since a much bigger clone is one base away. The rearrangement uses TRBV5-1 and TRBJ1-2; no firm D call. The CDR3 length is 14 residues. The germline V gene encodes CDR1 SGHRS and CDR2 YFSETQ. The CDR3 DNA reads TGCGCCAGCAGCTTGGAGGGCTCCTCCTATGGCTACGCCTTC. As protein: CASSLEGSSYGYAF.

This rearrangement joins TRBV10-3 to TRBJ2-3; the D is unclear. The germline gives CDR1 ENHRY, CDR2 SYGVKD. This CDR3 is built from 14 residues. With 5 bases removed from V and 1 base from J, the gap between germline ends came to 10 bases. CDR3 residues: CAISKTAGTDTQYF. In DNA form, the CDR3 reads TGTGCCATCAGTAAAACGGCCGGCACAGATACGCAGTATTTT.

The chain is built from TRBV30 and TRBJ2-5; the D call may be TRBD1 or TRBD2 (5 bases each). Germline values: CDR1 GTSNPN, CDR2 SVGIG (reference sequence). V was cut by 5 bases and J by 1 base, with 14 bases left in between. The CDR3 runs 14 residues. CDR3 sequence reads: CAWGGGTVQETQYF. The CDR3 DNA follows: TGTGCCTGGGGGGGTGGGACGGTCCAAGAGACCCAGTACTTC.

The chain is built from TRBV19 and TRBJ1-2; D is possibly TRBD1 (6 bases). Germline values: CDR1 LNHDA, CDR2 SQIVND (reference sequence). V was clipped by 5 bases and J by 2 bases, with 12 bases between them. This CDR3 is 14 amino acids long. DNA for the CDR3: TGTGCCAGTAGTCGACAGGTGTTCAACTATGGCTACACCTTC. This translates into CASSRQVFNYGYTF.

CDR3 in amino acids: CASSTDLRRSELYGYTF. CDR3 in DNA: TGTGCCAGCTCGACGGATCTGCGACGTTCAGAGCTATATGGCTACACCTTC. The J gene is TRBJ1-2, the V gene TRBV19, with D hard to call. Germline lookup yields CDR1 LNHDA and CDR2 SQIVND (reference sequence). The V gene lost 9 bases and the J gene lost 5 bases, with 28 bases spanning the gap. The CDR3 sequence is 17 residues long.

This clonotype appeared a few times. The CDR3 DNA sequence: TGTGCCAGCCGAACTGTAGCAACCGAGCAGTACTTC. Protein: CASRTVATEQYF. J is TRBJ2-7 and V is TRBV6-1; the D is unclear. The V and J ends lost 8 bases and 6 bases respectively, with 14 bases between them. Germline V lookup: CDR1 MNHNS, CDR2 SASEGT. The CDR3 length is 12 residues.

In its sample, this clonotype was seen a few times. This chain uses TRBV5-4 with TRBJ2-3, with D possibly being TRBD1 or TRBD2 (5 bases each). There are 14 residues in the CDR3. CDR1 and CDR2 (germline): SGHNT, YYREEE (reference sequence). The germline V and J ends were trimmed by 4 bases and 13 bases, with 22 bases remaining between them. The CDR3 reads CASSQRDLTSFEYF. CDR3 bases: TGTGCCAGCAGCCAACGGGACCTAACTTCCTTTGAGTATTTT.

This clonotype showed up many times. This sequence joins TRBV5-5 and TRBJ2-7; D is undetermined. Trimming cost V 0 bases and J 2 bases, with 12 bases left between them. The V gene's germline CDR1 is SGHKS and CDR2 YYEKEE (reference sequence). CDR3 size: 15 residues. This CDR3 reads CASSLETAVAYEQYF. CDR3 nucleotides: TGTGCCAGCAGCTTGGAGACGGCAGTAGCCTACGAGCAGTACTTC.

There are a few counts of this clonotype. This chain links TRBV10-1 with TRBJ2-6, with 7 bases aligning to TRBD2. Germline V gene data show CDR1 as WNHNN and CDR2 as SYGVQD (reference sequence). J gave up 4 bases and V 0 bases, and 3 bases lay outside the gene matches. This CDR3 has 16 amino acids. As DNA, the CDR3 is TGCGCCAGCAGTGAGTCGAGCGGGAAAGGGGCCAACGTCCTGACTTTC. Its translation is CASSESSGKGANVLTF.

With respect to this clonotype: This CDR3 fails to terminate in the conserved phenylalanine or tryptophan, so it likely reflects a read error. The J gene is TRBJ1-1, the V gene TRBV20-1; the D gene is possibly TRBD1 (6 bases). The CDR3 runs 13 residues. Trimming removed 6 bases from V and 4 bases from J, with 15 bases in between. The germline V gene has CDR1 DFQATT and CDR2 SNEGSKA (reference sequence). The CDR3 bases are TGCAGTGCCCGTCGAGGGGGGAGCACTGAAGCTTTCCTT. Encoded protein: CSARRGGSTEAFL.

The V call is TRBV28, the J call TRBJ2-7; the match to TRBD1 covers 11 bases. V gave up 5 bases and J gave up 1 base; unmatched junction bases: 10. CDR3 length: 17 amino acids. Germline values: CDR1 MDHEN, CDR2 SYDVKM. The CDR3 DNA is TGTGCCAGCAGTCTTCCGGGACAGGGGGGCCCTTCCTACGAGCAGTACTTC. Protein product: CASSLPGQGGPSYEQYF.

This clonotype came up many times. J is TRBJ1-2 and V is TRBV5-1; D ambiguous. Germline assignment: CDR1 SGHRS and CDR2 YFSETQ. The CDR3 consists of 14 residues. V lost 0 bases to trimming and J lost 6 bases, with 12 bases between them. In nucleotides, the CDR3 is TGCGCCAGCAGCTTGGGTTCCGAAACCGATGGCTACACCTTC. This sequence encodes CASSLGSETDGYTF.